This T cell receptor beta chain came from a study of blood T cells in healthy people across ages. This clonotype has just a few counts. Primed by a sample-barcoded 5' primer and a J-beta primer mix, a second PCR proceeded for about 6 to 11 cycles. Every single cDNA molecule received a tag from a template-switch adaptor with 12 random nucleotides. TCRdb reprocessed the 5' RACE reads via MiXCR and lists one record per CDR3 protein. The sample lists just under 750,000 distinct CDR3 sequences; 22% were seen once. This CDR3 has 13 residues. V lost 0 bases and J lost 12, with 10 bases in between. The germline CDR1 and CDR2 sequences are SGHDT and YYEEEE.

This sequence joins TRBV5-6 and TRBJ1-6; D call uncertain. The material sequenced was blood. The source of this sequence is a man between 65 and 79 years old in good health. CDR3 nucleotide sequence: TGTGCCAGCAGCTTGGGACGAATTAAACCCCTCCACTTT. Translated, it gives CASSLGRIKPLHF.